This is a list of T cell receptor beta chains from one sample in a study of T-cell reconstitution after alpha-beta-depleted transplantation in children. Using its own MiXCR run on the PCR reads, TCRdb lists one record per CDR3 protein. The sample includes some 490,000 distinct CDR3 sequences, roughly an eighth of them seen just once. This sample comprised PBMCs from the stem cell graft donor, obtained from the stem cell graft. These receptors were obtained from a human donor who donated a stem cell graft to a child with combined immunodeficiency. Both conserved end residues are part of each CDR3. Fields, in order: V gene, clone size, J gene, D gene, CDR3 DNA, CDR3 protein. A D gene is named only where the DNA matches it firmly. Expanded clones get a size class; other rows say once, few or many, or leave the size out.

V: TRBV4-3; size: many; J: TRBJ2-5; D: -; DNA: TGCGCCAGCAGCCAAGACCCACCTAGGGACCAAGAGACCCAGTACTTC; CDR3: CASSQDPPRDQETQYF
V: TRBV5-1; size: few; J: TRBJ2-6; D: -; DNA: TGCGCCAGCAGCTTAACAACTGGGGCCAACGTCCTGACTTTC; CDR3: CASSLTTGANVLTF
V: TRBV3-1; size: -; J: TRBJ2-7; D: TRBD2; DNA: TGTGCCAGCAGCCAAGATAGCGGGCAGGGATTGGACGAGCAGTACTTC; CDR3: CASSQDSGQGLDEQYF
V: TRBV11-2; size: -; J: TRBJ2-1; D: TRBD2; DNA: TGTGCCAGCAGCTCGACTAGCGGGGGGGCCAATGAGCAGTTCTTC; CDR3: CASSSTSGGANEQFF
V: TRBV7-2; size: few; J: TRBJ2-3; D: TRBD2; DNA: TGTGCCAGCAGCTGGCGGCGGGAGGGAGGAGATACGCAGTATTTT; CDR3: CASSWRREGGDTQYF
V: TRBV24-1; size: -; J: TRBJ2-3; D: -; DNA: TGTGCGGCCAGTGATCTCACCGGGACCGGCACAGATACGCAGTATTTT; CDR3: CAASDLTGTGTDTQYF
V: TRBV20-1; size: few; J: TRBJ2-7; D: -; DNA: TGCAGTGCTAGGGCACCAGCCGAGCAGTACTTC; CDR3: CSARAPAEQYF
V: TRBV18; size: few; J: TRBJ2-1; D: -; DNA: TGTGCCAGCTCACCTACGGGACGCCGTTACAATGAGCAGTTCTTC; CDR3: CASSPTGRRYNEQFF
V: TRBV9; size: few; J: TRBJ2-7; D: -; DNA: TGTGCCAGCAGCGTAGAGGCCCAGGGGTACGAGCAGTACTTC; CDR3: CASSVEAQGYEQYF
V: TRBV6-2/TRBV6-3; size: -; J: TRBJ2-4; D: TRBD1; DNA: TGTGCCAGCAGCCCTAGCCAGGGGGCCTTCGCCAAAAACATTCAGTACTTC; CDR3: CASSPSQGAFAKNIQYF